These 5 T cell receptor beta chains came from one sample sequenced in a study of naive CD8 T cells in extremely preterm neonates. The table came from immunoSEQ multiplex PCR; TCRdb's copy has only in-frame clones and leaves some out. The sample records about 7,900 clones, approximately 97% being singletons. The sample comprised naive CD8+ T cells from blood. Source of these receptors: a human donor in good health.

This clone was found once. The chain has TRBV28 and TRBJ2-5; the match to TRBD1 covers 8 bases. CDR3 length equals 15 residues. Germline lookup yields CDR1 MDHEN and CDR2 SYDVKM. The V and J ends lost 6 bases and 4 bases, in that order; junction bases with no gene match: 10. The CDR3 protein is CASSRQGTILETQYF. The CDR3 coding sequence is TGTGCCAGCAGCAGACAGGGGACGATCCTAGAGACCCAGTACTTC. Full variable domain (outside the CDR3, taken from reference TRBV28 and TRBJ2-5): DVKVTQSSRYLVKRTGEKVFLECVQDMDHENMFWYRQDPGLGLRLIYFSYDVKMKEKGDIPEGYSVSREKKERFSLILESASTNQTSMYLCASSRQGTILETQYFGPGTRLLVL.

The rearrangement uses TRBV11-2 and TRBJ1-1, with D perhaps TRBD1 (6 bases). Germline-derived CDR1 and CDR2 are SGHAT and FQNNGV. V lost 5 bases to trimming and J lost 0 bases, with 16 bases between them. The CDR3 is 16 residues long. The CDR3 loop is CASSPPAGAMNTEAFF. The CDR3 region has the DNA TGTGCCAGCAGCCCACCAGCAGGGGCCATGAACACTGAAGCTTTCTTT.

The rearrangement joins TRBV21-1 to TRBJ2-1; the DNA was not compared with TRBD2, the D call given in the table. TRBV21-1 is flagged as a pseudogene. This CDR3 contains 18 residues. The CDR3 here is CASSKVRPLAGSYNEQFF. The DNA of the CDR3 is TGTGCCAGCAGCAAAGTAAGACCACTAGCGGGCTCCTACAATGAGCAGTTCTTC.

The rearrangement links TRBV30 to TRBJ1-1; D is perhaps TRBD1 (5 bases). Deletions cut 4 bases from V and 0 bases from J, with 9 bases between. This CDR3 has 13 amino acids. Per the germline V gene, CDR1 is GTSNPN and CDR2 is SVGIG (reference sequence). CDR3 nucleotides: TGTGCCTGGAACTGGGGGGTGAACACTGAAGCTTTCTTT. It yields the protein CAWNWGVNTEAFF. The full variable domain, completed using reference TRBV30 and TRBJ1-1, is SQTIHQWPATLVQPVGSPLSLECTVEGTSNPNLYWYRQAAGRGLQLLFYSVGIGQISSEVPQNLSASRPQDRQFILSSKKLLLSDSGFYLCAWNWGVNTEAFFGQGTRLTVV.

The V and J genes are TRBV11-2 and TRBJ1-2, with TRBD1 identical over 10 bases. The germline V gene encodes CDR1 SGHAT and CDR2 FQNNGV. The length of the CDR3 is 17 residues. V shed 2 bases and J 0 bases; nucleotides not matched to a gene: 6. The CDR3 reads CASSLRGQGTANYGYTF. In DNA form, the CDR3 reads TGTGCCAGCAGCTTAAGGGGACAGGGGACCGCTAACTATGGCTACACCTTC.